This T cell receptor (beta chain) was sequenced during a study of OX40 agonist ivuxolimab in advanced cancers. Background on the study: Six ivuxolimab dose levels, 0.01 to 10 mg/kg, were given intravenously every 2 weeks.

General observations from the study: Normalized expansion of T-cell clones was also low for some nonresponders.

Sequencing used immunoSEQ multiplex PCR; TCRdb keeps in-frame clones, though not all of them. This sample has approximately 64,000 clones, with roughly nine tenths found just once. Germline CDR1 is LNHNV and CDR2 is YYDKDF (reference sequence). Losses at the gene ends were 1 base for V and 5 bases for J; bases not matched to a gene: 3. CDR3 length: 15 amino acids. Regarding this clone: Its target is unknown.

The chain carries TRBV15 and TRBJ2-1; 9 bases fit TRBD2. The sequences come from CD4+ or CD8+ T cells sorted from blood, collected in a trial of the OX40 agonist ivuxolimab. The TCR originated in an adult with an advanced solid tumor such as melanoma, head and neck, liver or kidney cancer. As DNA, the CDR3 is TGTGCCACCAGCAGAGCGGCTAGCGGGAACAATGAGCAGTTCTTC. It codes for CATSRAASGNNEQFF.